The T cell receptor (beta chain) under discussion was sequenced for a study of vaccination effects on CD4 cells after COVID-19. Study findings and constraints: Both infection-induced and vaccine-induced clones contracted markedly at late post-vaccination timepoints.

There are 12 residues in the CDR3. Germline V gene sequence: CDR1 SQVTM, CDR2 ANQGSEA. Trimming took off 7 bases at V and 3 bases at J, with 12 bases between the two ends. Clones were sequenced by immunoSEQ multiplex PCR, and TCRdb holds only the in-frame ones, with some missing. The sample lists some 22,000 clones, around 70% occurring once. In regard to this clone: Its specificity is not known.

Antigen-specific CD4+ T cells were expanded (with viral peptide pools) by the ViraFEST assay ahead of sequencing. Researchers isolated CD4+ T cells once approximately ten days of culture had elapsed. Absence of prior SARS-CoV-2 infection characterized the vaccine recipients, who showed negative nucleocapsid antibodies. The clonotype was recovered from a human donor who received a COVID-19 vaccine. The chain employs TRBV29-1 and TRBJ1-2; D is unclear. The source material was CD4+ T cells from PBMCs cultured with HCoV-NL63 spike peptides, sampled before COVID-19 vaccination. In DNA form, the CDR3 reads TGCAGCGCCAGATCCGACCACTATGGCTACACCTTC. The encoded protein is CSARSDHYGYTF.